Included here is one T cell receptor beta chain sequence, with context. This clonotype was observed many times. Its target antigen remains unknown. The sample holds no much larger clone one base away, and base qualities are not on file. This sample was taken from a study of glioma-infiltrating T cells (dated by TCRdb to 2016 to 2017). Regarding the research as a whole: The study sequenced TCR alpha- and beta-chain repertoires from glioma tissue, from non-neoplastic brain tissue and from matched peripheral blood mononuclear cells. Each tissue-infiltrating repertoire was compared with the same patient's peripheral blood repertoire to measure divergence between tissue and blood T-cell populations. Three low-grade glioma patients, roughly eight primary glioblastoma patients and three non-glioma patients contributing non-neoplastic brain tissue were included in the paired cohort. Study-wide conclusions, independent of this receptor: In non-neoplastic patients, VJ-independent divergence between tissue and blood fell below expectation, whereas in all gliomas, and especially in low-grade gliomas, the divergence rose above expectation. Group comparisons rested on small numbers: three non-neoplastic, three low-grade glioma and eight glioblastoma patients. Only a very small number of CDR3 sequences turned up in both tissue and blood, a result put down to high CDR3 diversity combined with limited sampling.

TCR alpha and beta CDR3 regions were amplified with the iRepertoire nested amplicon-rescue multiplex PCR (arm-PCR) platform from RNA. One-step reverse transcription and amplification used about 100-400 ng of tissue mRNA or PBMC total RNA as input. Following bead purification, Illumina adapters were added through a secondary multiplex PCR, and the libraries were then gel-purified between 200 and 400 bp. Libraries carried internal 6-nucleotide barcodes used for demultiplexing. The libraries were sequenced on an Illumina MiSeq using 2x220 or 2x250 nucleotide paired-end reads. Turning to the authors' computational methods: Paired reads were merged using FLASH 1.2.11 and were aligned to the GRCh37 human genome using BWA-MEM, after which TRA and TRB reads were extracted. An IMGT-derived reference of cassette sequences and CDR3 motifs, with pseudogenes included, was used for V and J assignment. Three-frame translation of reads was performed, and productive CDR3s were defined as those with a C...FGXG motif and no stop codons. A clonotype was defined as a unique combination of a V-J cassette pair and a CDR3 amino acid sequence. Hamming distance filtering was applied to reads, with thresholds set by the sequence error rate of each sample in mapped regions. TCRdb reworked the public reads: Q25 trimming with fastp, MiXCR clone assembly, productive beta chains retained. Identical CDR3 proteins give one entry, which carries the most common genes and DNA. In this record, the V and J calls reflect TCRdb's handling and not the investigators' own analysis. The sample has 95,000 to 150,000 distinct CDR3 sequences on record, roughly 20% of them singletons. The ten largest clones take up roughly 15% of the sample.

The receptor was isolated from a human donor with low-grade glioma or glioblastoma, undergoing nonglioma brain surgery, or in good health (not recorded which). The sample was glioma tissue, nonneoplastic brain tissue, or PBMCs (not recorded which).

Here is the DNA: TGTGCCAGCAGCTTAAATCCCCTGAGCGCTAGTTCTGGGGCCAACGTCCTGACTTTC. It is translated as CASSLNPLSASSGANVLTF. The chain joins TRBV7-6 to TRBJ2-6, with the D gene not confidently named. V lost 2 bases and J lost 1 base; the stretch between them is 18 bases long. Inclusive of the bounding cysteine and phenylalanine, the CDR3 is 19 residues long. Only the CDR3 region is kept as DNA, spanning 57 bases read in frame from base 1. The germline V gene supplies CDR1 SGHVS and CDR2 FNYEAQ.